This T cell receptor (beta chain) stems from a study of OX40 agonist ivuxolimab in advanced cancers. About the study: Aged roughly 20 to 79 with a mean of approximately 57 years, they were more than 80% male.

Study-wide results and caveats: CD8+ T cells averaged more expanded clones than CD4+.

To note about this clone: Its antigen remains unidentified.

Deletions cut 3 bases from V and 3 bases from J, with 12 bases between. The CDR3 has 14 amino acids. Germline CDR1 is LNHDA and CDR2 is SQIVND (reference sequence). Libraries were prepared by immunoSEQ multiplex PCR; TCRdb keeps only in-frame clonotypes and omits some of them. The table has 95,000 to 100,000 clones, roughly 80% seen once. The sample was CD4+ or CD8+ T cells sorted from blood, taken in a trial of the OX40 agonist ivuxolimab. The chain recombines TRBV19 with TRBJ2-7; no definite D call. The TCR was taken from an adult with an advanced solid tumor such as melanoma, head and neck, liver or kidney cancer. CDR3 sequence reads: CASSIEGKYYEQYF. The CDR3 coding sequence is TGTGCCAGTAGTATCGAAGGGAAGTACTACGAGCAGTACTTC.